Shown below are 19 T cell receptor beta chains from a single sample sequenced in a study of PD-L1 blockade in urothelial cancer. The table came from immunoSEQ multiplex PCR; TCRdb's copy has only in-frame clones and leaves some out. The table shows tens of thousands of clones, with around 89% occurring only once. Noted time point: pretreatment peripheral blood. Sequenced material: PBMCs, taken around atezolizumab (anti-PD-L1) treatment. The source is a man in his 60s with urothelial cancer.

CDR3 sequence reads: CASSPGQHYNEQFF. The CDR3 DNA is TGTGCCAGCAGCCCGGGACAACACTACAATGAGCAGTTCTTC. The chain is built from TRBV5-4 and TRBJ2-1, with D tentatively TRBD1 (6 bases). The germline V gene has CDR1 SGHNT and CDR2 YYREEE (reference sequence). The ends were cut back, 4 bases at V and 3 bases at J, with 11 bases in the middle. CDR3 length equals 14 residues.

J is TRBJ2-3 and V is TRBV5-1; 8 bases align to TRBD2. After removal of 4 bases from V and 5 bases from J, the junction contained 9 bases not matched to a gene. Per the germline V gene, CDR1 is SGHRS and CDR2 is YFSETQ. The CDR3 loop spans 15 amino acids. CDR3: CASSARGGPGDTQYF. Written as DNA, the CDR3 is TGCGCCAGCAGCGCTCGGGGGGGCCCGGGAGATACGCAGTATTTT. The entire variable domain, with the rest obtained from reference TRBV5-1 and TRBJ2-3, is as follows: KAGVTQTPRYLIKTRGQQVTLSCSPISGHRSVSWYQQTPGQGLQFLFEYFSETQRNKGNFPGRFSGRQFSNSRSEMNVSTLELGDSALYLCASSARGGPGDTQYFGPGTRLTVL.

The V gene is TRBV7-6, the J gene TRBJ1-2; 7 bases fit TRBD1. The CDR3 length is 15 residues. The V gene end was trimmed by 5 bases and the J gene end by 2 bases; junction bases not matched to a gene: 8. Germline assignment: CDR1 SGHVS and CDR2 FNYEAQ. The CDR3 nucleotides read TGTGCCAGCAGCCCCGAACAGGGGCGGAACTATGGCTACACCTTC. Translation: CASSPEQGRNYGYTF.

This clone was detected only a few times. The chain employs TRBV7-2 and TRBJ1-1; D not certain. With 8 bases removed from V and 1 base from J, the gap between germline ends came to 8 bases. Germline loops: CDR1 SGHTA, CDR2 FQGNSA. This CDR3 region has 12 residues. In nucleotides, the CDR3 is TGTGCCAGCGGTGCGAGGAACACTGAAGCTTTCTTT. This encodes CASGARNTEAFF.

This chain joins TRBV7-2 and TRBJ2-1, with D possibly TRBD2 on 5 matching bases. The CDR3 extends over 15 amino acids. Trimming shortened V by 6 bases and J by 0 bases, and 12 bases separated the two germline ends. Looked up from germline, CDR1 is SGHTA and CDR2 is FQGNSA. The CDR3 DNA sequence: TGTGCCAGCAGTGGGAGTTCCAGCTCCTACAATGAGCAGTTCTTC. This sequence encodes CASSGSSSSYNEQFF.

This chain joins TRBV5-1 and TRBJ1-2; D not certain. The V end was cut by 0 bases, the J end by 3 bases, with 9 bases between. CDR3 length: 14 residues. CDR1 is SGHRS and CDR2 is YFSETQ in the germline V gene. The CDR3 bases are TGCGCCAGCAGCTTGGACGGGATTGACTATGGCTACACCTTC. It specifies CASSLDGIDYGYTF.

The V and J genes are TRBV2 and TRBJ1-2; D may be TRBD1 (6 bases). Germline CDR1 SNHLY, CDR2 FYNNEI. V dropped 7 bases and J dropped 2 bases, with 11 bases sitting between them. The length of the CDR3 is 13 residues. CDR3 region: CASNLQGNYGYTF. The DNA for the CDR3 is TGTGCCAGCAACTTACAGGGAAACTATGGCTACACCTTC. Complete variable domain (other parts from reference TRBV2 and TRBJ1-2): EPEVTQTPSHQVTQMGQEVILRCVPISNHLYFYWYRQILGQKVEFLVSFYNNEISEKSEIFDDQFSVERPDGSNFTLKIRSTKLEDSAMYFCASNLQGNYGYTFGSGTRLTVV.

A single count supports this clone. This same CDR3 is encoded by further DNA sequences in the sample. J is TRBJ2-2 and V is TRBV5-1; the match to TRBD1 covers 9 bases. Germline-derived CDR1 and CDR2 are SGHRS and YFSETQ. V dropped 0 bases and J dropped 4; count of bases not matched to a gene: 1. The CDR3 extends over 15 amino acids. The CDR3 DNA is TGCGCCAGCAGCTTGGCACAGGGGGCCACCGGGGAGCTGTTTTTT. It codes for CASSLAQGATGELFF.

The rearrangement uses TRBV6-6 and TRBJ2-7; D is unclear. The CDR3 is 14 residues long. Trimming stripped 0 bases from V and 3 bases from J, with 9 bases between. The V gene's germline CDR1 is MNHNY and CDR2 SVGAGI (reference sequence). CDR3: CASSYSTLNYEQYF. The CDR3 region has the DNA TGTGCCAGCAGTTACTCGACACTTAACTACGAGCAGTACTTC.

The chain has TRBV11-2 and TRBJ2-7; D might be TRBD2 (5 bases). V gave up 5 bases and J gave up 4 bases, with 12 bases separating them. This CDR3 comprises 13 residues. Germline lookup yields CDR1 SGHAT and CDR2 FQNNGV. CDR3 bases: TGTGCCAGCAGCCCCGGACGGAGGTACGAGCAGTACTTC. Its protein is CASSPGRRYEQYF.

The rearrangement uses TRBV11-3 and TRBJ1-2, with 7 bases that match TRBD1. CDR1 is SGHNT and CDR2 is YENEEA in the germline V gene. This CDR3 is built from 15 residues. V was clipped by 4 bases and J by 4 bases; unmatched bases: 9. CDR3: CASSYPTGTGYGYTF. The CDR3 DNA is TGTGCCAGCAGCTATCCGACAGGGACGGGCTATGGCTACACCTTC.

The chain carries TRBV7-2 and TRBJ2-7; tentative D call: TRBD2 (6 bases). V was cut by 3 bases and J by 7 bases, with 10 bases left in between. Germline loops: CDR1 SGHTA, CDR2 FQGNSA. This CDR3 is 12 amino acids long. The CDR3 sequence is CASSFPGGEQYF. As DNA, the CDR3 is TGTGCCAGCAGCTTCCCCGGGGGAGAGCAGTACTTC.

The chain carries TRBV7-9 and TRBJ2-7; D gene ambiguous. V was cut by 4 bases and J by 0 bases, with 4 bases left in between. This CDR3 has 12 amino acids. From germline, CDR1 is SEHNR and CDR2 FQNEAQ (reference sequence). CDR3 sequence (DNA): TGTGCCAGCAGCTCGAGCTCCTACGAGCAGTACTTC. Amino acids: CASSSSSYEQYF. The full variable domain, completed using reference TRBV7-9 and TRBJ2-7, is DTGVSQNPRHKITKRGQNVTFRCDPISEHNRLYWYRQTLGQGPEFLTYFQNEAQLEKSRLLSDRFSAERPKGSFSTLEIQRTEQGDSAMYLCASSSSSYEQYFGPGTRLTVT.

The chain has TRBV28 and TRBJ2-7; D call uncertain. The CDR3 has 13 residues. Between the trimmed V and J ends, which lost 5 bases and 2 bases, there was a span of 10 bases. Per germline, CDR1 MDHEN and CDR2 SYDVKM. The CDR3 is CASSPPSTYEQYF. CDR3 sequence (DNA): TGTGCCAGCAGTCCCCCCAGTACCTACGAGCAGTACTTC.

The V call is TRBV5-5, the J call TRBJ2-2; TRBD2 matches 9 bases. This CDR3 is 19 amino acids long. Per the germline V gene, CDR1 is SGHKS and CDR2 is YYEKEE (reference sequence). The junction had 17 bases not matched to a gene; V was cut back by 4 bases and J by 4 bases. The CDR3: CASSPSSAGGPGFTGELFF. The CDR3 DNA is TGTGCCAGCAGCCCCAGCTCAGCGGGGGGCCCGGGGTTCACCGGGGAGCTGTTTTTT. Combining the CDR3 with reference TRBV5-5 and TRBJ2-2 gives the whole variable domain DAGVTQSPTHLIKTRGQQVTLRCSPISGHKSVSWYQQVLGQGPQFIFQYYEKEERGRGNFPDRFSARQFPNYSSELNVNALLLGDSALYLCASSPSSAGGPGFTGELFFGEGSRLTVL.

The chain couples TRBV7-3 to TRBJ2-3; 13 nucleotides align to TRBD2. The CDR3 consists of 18 residues. CDR1 is SGHTA, CDR2 FQGTGA, per germline. V lost 4 bases and J lost 0; bases outside the gene matches: 7. CDR3: CASSSKTSGRLSTDTQYF. The DNA of the CDR3 is TGTGCCAGCAGCTCAAAGACTAGCGGGAGGCTCAGCACAGATACGCAGTATTTT.

The chain recombines TRBV10-1 with TRBJ2-3; 12 bases are a match to TRBD2. V shed 3 bases and J 6 bases; nucleotides not matched to a gene: 7. This CDR3 has 16 amino acids. Germline V gene data show CDR1 as WNHNN and CDR2 as SYGVQD (reference sequence). CDR3 coding DNA: TGCGCCAGCAGTGATTCTAGCGGGGGGGCACGGGATACGCAGTATTTT. This gives the protein CASSDSSGGARDTQYF.

The chain employs TRBV9 and TRBJ2-1; 9 bases are a match to TRBD2. Germline V lookup: CDR1 SGDLS, CDR2 YYNGEE. This CDR3 region has 16 residues. After removal of 2 bases from V and 3 bases from J, the junction contained 6 bases not matched to a gene. The CDR3: CASSVAGTSRYNEQFF. The DNA for the CDR3 is TGTGCCAGCAGCGTGGCCGGGACTAGCCGCTACAATGAGCAGTTCTTC.

This clone came up once. The J gene is TRBJ2-1, the V gene TRBV9, with 7 positions matching TRBD2. This CDR3 region has 15 residues. The J segment lost 2 bases and the V segment lost 3 bases, leaving 5 bases of the junction unmatched. Germline lookup yields CDR1 SGDLS and CDR2 YYNGEE. In nucleotides, the CDR3 is TGTGCCAGCAGCGAATCCGGACTAGCCTACAATGAGCAGTTCTTC. Its translation: CASSESGLAYNEQFF.